This T cell receptor beta chain was identified during a study of breast tumors, draining lymph nodes, adjacent tissues. Regarding the study as a whole: Compared with basal-like, luminal-like tumors shared significantly more repertoire with nontumor tissue. Compared with lymph nodes, tumors were less diverse; compared with nontumor tissue, more. That most tumor T cells come from lymph nodes remained unproven. The data were judged consistent with most tumor T cells coming from lymph node and expanding in tumor.

This clonotype was recorded only once. The antigen remains unidentified. TCRdb recomputed calls from the multiplex PCR reads with MiXCR, one row per CDR3 protein. The sample holds 150,000 to 200,000 distinct CDR3 sequences, 31% seen once. Samples came from axillary lymph nodes draining the breast cancer. Trimming took off 4 bases at V and 4 bases at J, with 14 bases between the two ends. Germline values: CDR1 SGHDN, CDR2 FVKESK. The CDR3 sequence is 15 residues long. The TCR sequence derives from a female donor with breast cancer. Some clones in this sample may be carry-over from other donors' samples. Sequenced input: axillary lymph node tissue. The rearrangement links TRBV14 to TRBJ2-1; TRBD1 is a possible D gene (6 bases). In DNA, the CDR3 is TGTGCCAGCAGCCGCGGCAGGGGATTATACAATGAGCAGTTCTTC. Translated, it gives CASSRGRGLYNEQFF. Filled out from reference TRBV14 and TRBJ2-1, the complete variable domain reads EAGVTQFPSHSVIEKGQTVTLRCDPISGHDNLYWYRRVMGKEIKFLLHFVKESKQDESGMPNNRFLAERTGGTYSTLKVQPAELEDSGVYFCASSRGRGLYNEQFFGPGTRLTVL.